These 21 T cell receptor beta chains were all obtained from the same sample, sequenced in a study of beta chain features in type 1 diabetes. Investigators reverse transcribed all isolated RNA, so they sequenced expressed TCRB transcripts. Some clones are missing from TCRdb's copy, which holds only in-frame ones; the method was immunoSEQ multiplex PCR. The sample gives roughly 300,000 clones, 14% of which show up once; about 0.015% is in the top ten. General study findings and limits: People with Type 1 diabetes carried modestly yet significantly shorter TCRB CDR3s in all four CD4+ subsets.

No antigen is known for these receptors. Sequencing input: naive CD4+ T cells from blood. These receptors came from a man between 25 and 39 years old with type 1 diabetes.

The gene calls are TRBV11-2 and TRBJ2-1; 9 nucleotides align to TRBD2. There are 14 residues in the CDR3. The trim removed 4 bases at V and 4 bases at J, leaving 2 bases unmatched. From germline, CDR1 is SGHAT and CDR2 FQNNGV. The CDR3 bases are TGTGCCAGCAGCTCGACTAGCGGTTACAATGAGCAGTTCTTC. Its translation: CASSSTSGYNEQFF.

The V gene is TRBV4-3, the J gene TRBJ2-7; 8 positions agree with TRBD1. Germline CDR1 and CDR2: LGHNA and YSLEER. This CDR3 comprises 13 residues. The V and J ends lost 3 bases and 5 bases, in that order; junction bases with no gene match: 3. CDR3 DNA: TGCGCCAGCAGCCAGGGACAGGCGGACGAGCAGTACTTC. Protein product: CASSQGQADEQYF.

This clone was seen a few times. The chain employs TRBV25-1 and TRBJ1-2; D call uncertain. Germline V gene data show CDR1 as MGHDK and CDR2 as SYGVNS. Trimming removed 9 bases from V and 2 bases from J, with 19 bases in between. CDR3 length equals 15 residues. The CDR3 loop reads CARRYYPQENYGYTF. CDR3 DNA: TGTGCCAGGCGCTATTACCCGCAGGAAAACTATGGCTACACCTTC.

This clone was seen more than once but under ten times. CDR3 in DNA: TGTGCCAGCAGCCCCAGCGGGGGGAGCTCCTACGAGCAGTACTTC. It codes for CASSPSGGSSYEQYF. The V gene is TRBV7-3, the J gene TRBJ2-7; 9 bases map to TRBD2. Per germline, CDR1 SGHTA and CDR2 FQGTGA. V was clipped by 5 bases and J by 0 bases; unmatched bases: 5. This CDR3 region has 15 residues.

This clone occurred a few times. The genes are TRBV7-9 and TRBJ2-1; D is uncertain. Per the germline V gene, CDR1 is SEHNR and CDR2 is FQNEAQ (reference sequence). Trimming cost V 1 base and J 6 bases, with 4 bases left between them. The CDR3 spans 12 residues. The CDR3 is CASSLDSNEQFF. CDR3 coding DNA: TGTGCCAGCAGCTTAGACAGCAATGAGCAGTTCTTC.

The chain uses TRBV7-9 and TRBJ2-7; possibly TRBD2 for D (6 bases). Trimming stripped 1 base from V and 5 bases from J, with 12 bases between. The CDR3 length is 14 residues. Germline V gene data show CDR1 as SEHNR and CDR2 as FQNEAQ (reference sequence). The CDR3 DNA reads TGTGCCAGCAGCTTAGAGCCAGGGAGGCACGAGCAGTACTTC. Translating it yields CASSLEPGRHEQYF.

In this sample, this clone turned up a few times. CDR3 nucleotide sequence: TGTGCCAGCAAGCTCGGGACTAGCGGGACCGAGCAGTACTTC. Translation: CASKLGTSGTEQYF. The chain is built from TRBV5-4 and TRBJ2-7; TRBD2 matches 13 bases. V shed 6 bases, J shed 6 bases, and the junction held 6 bases outside the gene matches. This CDR3 spans 14 amino acids. Germline V gene sequence: CDR1 SGHNT, CDR2 YYREEE (reference sequence).

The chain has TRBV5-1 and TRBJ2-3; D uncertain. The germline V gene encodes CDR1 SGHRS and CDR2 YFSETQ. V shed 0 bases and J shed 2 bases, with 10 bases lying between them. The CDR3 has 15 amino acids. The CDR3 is CASSLGSVVTDTQYF. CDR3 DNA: TGCGCCAGCAGCTTGGGGTCGGTGGTCACAGATACGCAGTATTTT.

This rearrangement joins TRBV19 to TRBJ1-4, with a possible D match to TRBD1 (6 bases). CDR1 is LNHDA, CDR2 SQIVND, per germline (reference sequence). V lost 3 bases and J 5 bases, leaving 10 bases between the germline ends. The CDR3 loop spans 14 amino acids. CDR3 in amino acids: CASSIQGINEKLFF. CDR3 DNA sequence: TGTGCCAGTAGTATCCAGGGGATCAATGAAAAACTGTTTTTT.

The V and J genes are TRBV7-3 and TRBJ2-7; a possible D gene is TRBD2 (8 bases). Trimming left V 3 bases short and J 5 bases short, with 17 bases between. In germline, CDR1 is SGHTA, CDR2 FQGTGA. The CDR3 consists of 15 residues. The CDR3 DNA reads TGTGCCAGCAGCTTTACCGGGACAGCGGGGGACGAGCAGTACTTC. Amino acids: CASSFTGTAGDEQYF. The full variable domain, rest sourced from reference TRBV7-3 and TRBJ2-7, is GAGVSQTPSNKVTEKGKYVELRCDPISGHTALYWYRQSLGQGPEFLIYFQGTGAADDSGLPNDRFFAVRPEGSVSTLKIQRTERGDSAVYLCASSFTGTAGDEQYFGPGTRLTVT.

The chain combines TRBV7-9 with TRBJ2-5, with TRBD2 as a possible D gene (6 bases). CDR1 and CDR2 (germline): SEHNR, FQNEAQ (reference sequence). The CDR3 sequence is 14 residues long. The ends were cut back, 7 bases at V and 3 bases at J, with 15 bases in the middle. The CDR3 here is CASIPLLAEETQYF. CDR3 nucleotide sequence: TGTGCCAGCATCCCCCTCTTAGCGGAAGAGACCCAGTACTTC.

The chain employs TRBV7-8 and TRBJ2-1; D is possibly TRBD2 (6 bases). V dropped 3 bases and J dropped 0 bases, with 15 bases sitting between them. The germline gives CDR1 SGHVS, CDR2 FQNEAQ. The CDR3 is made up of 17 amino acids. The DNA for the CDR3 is TGTGCCAGCAGCTTGGAGGGGAATCCCAGCTCCTACAATGAGCAGTTCTTC. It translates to CASSLEGNPSSYNEQFF.

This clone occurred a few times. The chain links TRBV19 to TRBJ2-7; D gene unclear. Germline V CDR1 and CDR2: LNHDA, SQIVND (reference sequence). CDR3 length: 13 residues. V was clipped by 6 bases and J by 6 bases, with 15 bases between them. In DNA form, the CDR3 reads TGTGCCAGTAGCCTGAGAGAGTTCGGCGAGCAGTACTTC. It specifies CASSLREFGEQYF.

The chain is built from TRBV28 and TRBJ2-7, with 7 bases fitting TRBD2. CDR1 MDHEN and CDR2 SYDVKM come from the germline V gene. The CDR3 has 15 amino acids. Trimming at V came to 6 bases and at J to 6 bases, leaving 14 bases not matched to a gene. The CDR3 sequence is CASRPPGLLSSEQYF. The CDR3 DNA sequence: TGTGCCAGCAGACCTCCGGGACTATTGAGTTCCGAGCAGTACTTC.

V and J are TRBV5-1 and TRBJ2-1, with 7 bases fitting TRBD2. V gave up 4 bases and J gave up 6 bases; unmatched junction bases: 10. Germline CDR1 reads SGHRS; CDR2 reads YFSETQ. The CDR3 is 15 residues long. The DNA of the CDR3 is TGCGCCAGCAGCCCTGGACTAGGACCCTTCAATGAGCAGTTCTTC. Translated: CASSPGLGPFNEQFF.

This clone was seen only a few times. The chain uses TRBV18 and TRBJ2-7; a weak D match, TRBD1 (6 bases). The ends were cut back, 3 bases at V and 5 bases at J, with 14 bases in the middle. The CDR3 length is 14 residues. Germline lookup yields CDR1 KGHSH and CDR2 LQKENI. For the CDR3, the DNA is TGTGCCAGCTCACCCACCACAGGGATGCACGAGCAGTACTTC. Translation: CASSPTTGMHEQYF.

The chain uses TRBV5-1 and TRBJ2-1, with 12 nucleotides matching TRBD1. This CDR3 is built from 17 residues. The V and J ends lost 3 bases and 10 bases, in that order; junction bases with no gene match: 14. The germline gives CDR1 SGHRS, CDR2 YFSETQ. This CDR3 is CASSSGRTGTGGEEQFF. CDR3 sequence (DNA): TGCGCCAGCAGCTCAGGAAGAACCGGGACAGGGGGCGAGGAGCAGTTCTTC.

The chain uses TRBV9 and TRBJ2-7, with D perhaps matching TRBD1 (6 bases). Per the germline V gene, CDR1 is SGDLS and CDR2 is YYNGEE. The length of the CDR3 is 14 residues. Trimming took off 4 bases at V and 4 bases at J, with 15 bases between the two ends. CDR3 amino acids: CASSTKGQPYEQYF. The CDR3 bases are TGTGCCAGCAGCACAAAGGGACAACCATACGAGCAGTACTTC.

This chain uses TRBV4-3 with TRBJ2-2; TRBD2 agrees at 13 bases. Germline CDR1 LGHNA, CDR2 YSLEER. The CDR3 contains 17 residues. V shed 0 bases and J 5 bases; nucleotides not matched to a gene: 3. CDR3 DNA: TGCGCCAGCAGCCAAGATCCGGGACTAGCGGGGACCGGGGAGCTGTTTTTT. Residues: CASSQDPGLAGTGELFF.

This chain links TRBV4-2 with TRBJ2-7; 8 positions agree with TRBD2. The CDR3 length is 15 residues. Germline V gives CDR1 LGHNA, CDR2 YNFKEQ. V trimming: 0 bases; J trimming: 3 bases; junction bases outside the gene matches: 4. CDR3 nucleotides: TGTGCCAGCAGCCAAGAACTAGCGGATCTCTACGAGCAGTACTTC. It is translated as CASSQELADLYEQYF.

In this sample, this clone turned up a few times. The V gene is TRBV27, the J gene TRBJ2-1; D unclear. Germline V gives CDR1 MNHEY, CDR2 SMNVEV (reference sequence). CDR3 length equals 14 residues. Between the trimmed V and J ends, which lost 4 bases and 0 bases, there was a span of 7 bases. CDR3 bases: TGTGCCAGCAGTTCGTATAGCTCCTACAATGAGCAGTTCTTC. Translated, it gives CASSSYSSYNEQFF.